Shown below are 26 T cell receptor beta chains from a single sample sequenced in a study of Graves' ophthalmopathy and Graves' hyperthyroidism. From RNA, the CDR3 regions of TCR beta chains were amplified and sequenced. RT-PCR with HTBI primers came first, then second-round multiplex PCR. TCRdb re-derived calls from the multiplex PCR reads in MiXCR, one entry per CDR3 protein. Among 600,000 to 650,000 distinct CDR3 sequences listed, about a fifth were seen once. The sequenced sample consisted of peripheral blood. The receptor set was obtained from a woman aged 18-30 years with stable Graves' hyperthyroidism. Some clones in this sample may be carry-over from other donors' samples.

The chain joins TRBV7-8 to TRBJ2-7; 7 bases match TRBD1. CDR3 length equals 14 residues. Germline V lookup: CDR1 SGHVS, CDR2 FQNEAQ. Germline trimming cut 7 bases from V and 5 bases from J; bases unmatched to any gene: 11. DNA of the CDR3: TGTGCCAGCATCCCGTCGACAGGGAGCGACGAGCAGTACTTC. Protein sequence: CASIPSTGSDEQYF.

The rearrangement links TRBV19 to TRBJ2-7; the match to TRBD2 covers 13 bases. V lost 2 bases and J lost 0; bases outside the gene matches: 10. The CDR3 has 19 residues. Germline V gene sequence: CDR1 LNHDA, CDR2 SQIVND (reference sequence). CDR3 amino acids: CASSIYAGTSGAFSYEQYF. DNA for the CDR3: TGTGCCAGTAGTATATATGCGGGGACTAGCGGGGCCTTCTCCTACGAGCAGTACTTC.

For this clonotype: A read error is likely, as this CDR3 ends without the conserved phenylalanine or tryptophan. The gene calls are TRBV28 and TRBJ2-2; the match to TRBD2 covers 11 bases. The germline CDR1 and CDR2 sequences are MDHEN and SYDVKM. V lost 4 bases to trimming and J lost 1 base; unmatched junction nucleotides: 5. The length of the CDR3 is 17 residues. The CDR3 is CASSSLGLAENTGELFC. CDR3 nucleotide sequence: TGTGCCAGCAGTTCCTTGGGACTAGCGGAGAACACCGGGGAGCTGTTTTGT.

This clonotype has ten or more counts. V is TRBV11-2 and J is TRBJ1-1; D gene ambiguous. From germline, CDR1 is SGHAT and CDR2 FQNNGV. Trimming removed 2 bases at V and 5 bases at J, with 6 bases between. This CDR3 is 12 amino acids long. Here the CDR3 reads CASSLQPTEAFF. DNA of the CDR3: TGTGCCAGCAGCTTACAGCCGACTGAAGCTTTCTTT.

This clonotype has ten or more counts. The genes are TRBV6-1 and TRBJ2-4; tentatively, D is TRBD2 (5 bases). CDR1 is MNHNS, CDR2 SASEGT, per germline. The CDR3 contains 14 residues. The V and J ends lost 9 bases and 0 bases respectively, with 12 bases between them. In DNA form, the CDR3 reads TGTGCCAGTTCGGGATGGGGAGCCAAAAACATTCAGTACTTC. It codes for CASSGWGAKNIQYF.

There are many counts of this clonotype. The chain links TRBV30 to TRBJ1-5; D unresolved. Trimming removed 3 bases from V and 0 bases from J, with 9 bases in between. The CDR3 spans 14 residues. The V gene's germline CDR1 is GTSNPN and CDR2 SVGIG (reference sequence). Written as DNA, the CDR3 is TGTGCCTGGAGCCAGGACGGTAGCAATCAGCCCCAGCATTTT. It yields the protein CAWSQDGSNQPQHF.

This clonotype turned up a few times. This chain joins TRBV6-1 and TRBJ2-5, with 7 bases fitting TRBD1. The V gene end was trimmed by 8 bases and the J gene end by 1 base; junction bases not matched to a gene: 4. Per germline, CDR1 MNHNS and CDR2 SASEGT. This CDR3 spans 13 amino acids. CDR3 bases: TGTGCCAGCCAGGGACAGCCCCAAGAGACCCAGTACTTC. The encoded protein is CASQGQPQETQYF.

This clonotype showed up many times. J is TRBJ1-5 and V is TRBV3-1, with a tentative D call TRBD1 (5 bases). V lost 2 bases, J lost 4 bases, and 9 bases lay in between. The V gene's germline CDR1 is LGHDT and CDR2 YNNKEL (reference sequence). This CDR3 spans 14 amino acids. CDR3 region: CASSQRGSNQPQHF. The CDR3 coding sequence is TGTGCCAGCAGCCAAAGGGGTTCGAATCAGCCCCAGCATTTT.

This clonotype has a count of ten or more. The CDR3 is CASSTGQGRGQPQHF. DNA for the CDR3: TGTGCCAGTAGTACCGGACAGGGAAGGGGTCAGCCCCAGCATTTT. The gene calls are TRBV19 and TRBJ1-5, with 8 bases aligning to TRBD1. With 4 bases clipped from V and 6 bases from J, the junction kept 8 bases outside the gene matches. The CDR3 is 15 residues long. Germline-derived CDR1 and CDR2 are LNHDA and SQIVND (reference sequence).

This clonotype has a count of ten or more. The chain uses TRBV13 and TRBJ1-1; 8 bases are shared with TRBD1. J was trimmed by 6 bases and V by 3 bases; bases with no gene match: 15. Germline loops: CDR1 PRHDT, CDR2 FYEKMQ (reference sequence). The CDR3 spans 17 residues. CDR3: CASSFFPGQGPLSEAFF. CDR3 bases: TGTGCCAGCAGCTTTTTCCCCGGACAGGGTCCCCTGTCTGAAGCTTTCTTT.

This clonotype showed up just a few times. The chain has TRBV29-1 and TRBJ2-7; 11 bases match TRBD1. This CDR3 is built from 13 residues. The germline CDR1 and CDR2 sequences are SQVTM and ANQGSEA. V shed 6 bases, J shed 7 bases, and the junction held 8 bases outside the gene matches. CDR3 protein: CSVGTGGLGEQYF. CDR3 DNA: TGCAGCGTCGGGACAGGGGGGTTAGGGGAGCAGTACTTC.

In its sample, this clonotype was seen many times. The V gene is TRBV28, the J gene TRBJ1-2, with a weak D call TRBD1 (5 bases). The V and J ends lost 3 bases and 8 bases respectively, with 13 bases between them. Germline CDR1 and CDR2: MDHEN and SYDVKM. This CDR3 region has 13 residues. CDR3 loop: CASSFGRKGGYTF. DNA of the CDR3: TGTGCCAGCAGTTTCGGGCGTAAGGGGGGCTACACCTTC.

The chain couples TRBV2 to TRBJ2-4, with D tentatively TRBD2 (6 bases). Germline V gives CDR1 SNHLY, CDR2 FYNNEI. Trimming took off 5 bases at V and 1 base at J, with 18 bases between the two ends. This CDR3 has 17 residues. For the CDR3, the DNA is TGTGCCAGCAGTCGAAAACGTCGGGAGTTTGCCAAAAACATTCAGTACTTC. The encoded protein is CASSRKRREFAKNIQYF.

This clonotype was recorded at least ten times. The chain combines TRBV5-1 with TRBJ1-2, with 8 bases aligning to TRBD1. The CDR3 has 14 residues. Germline V gene sequence: CDR1 SGHRS, CDR2 YFSETQ. V trimming: 1 base; J trimming: 6 bases; junction bases outside the gene matches: 5. The CDR3 nucleotides are TGCGCCAGCAGCTTGACAGGGGGTGAGGATGGCTACACCTTC. It translates to CASSLTGGEDGYTF.

The V call is TRBV6-2 or TRBV6-3, the J call TRBJ2-5; 7 nucleotides match TRBD1. Germline values: CDR1 MNHEY, CDR2 SVGEGT. The CDR3 loop spans 17 amino acids. V lost 6 bases and J lost 1; bases outside the gene matches: 14. The CDR3: CASSTPPRQGLQETQYF. CDR3 DNA: TGTGCCAGCAGCACACCACCTCGACAGGGCCTCCAAGAGACCCAGTACTTC.

This clonotype was seen more than once but under ten times. The genes are TRBV30 and TRBJ1-2; 7 bases are a match to TRBD1. The CDR3 runs 14 residues. The V gene end was trimmed by 6 bases and the J gene end by 7 bases; junction bases not matched to a gene: 14. The germline V gene has CDR1 GTSNPN and CDR2 SVGIG (reference sequence). The CDR3 DNA reads TGTGCCTGCCCCTCGCCGGGACAGAAGAGTGGCTACACCTTC. This encodes CACPSPGQKSGYTF.

This clonotype was detected many times. The chain has TRBV12-3 or TRBV12-4 and TRBJ1-5; D gene unclear. The CDR3 contains 17 residues. V was pared by 4 bases and J by 0 bases, with 16 bases between. In DNA form, the CDR3 reads TGTGCCAGCAGTTCAAGTGGGCAGCAGAATAGCAATCAGCCCCAGCATTTT. It encodes CASSSSGQQNSNQPQHF.

This clonotype was detected only a few times. The chain combines TRBV28 with TRBJ1-6; no definite D call. V shed 5 bases and J shed 9 bases, with 23 bases lying between them. The CDR3 consists of 17 residues. Germline loops: CDR1 MDHEN, CDR2 SYDVKM. In DNA, the CDR3 is TGTGCCAGCAGTCCCCCCCGGGTGATGGATGGATCTTCACCCCTCCACTTT. Its translation is CASSPPRVMDGSSPLHF.

This clonotype occurred many times. The chain uses TRBV7-3 and TRBJ1-1; D gene uncertain. The CDR3 is 16 amino acids. The V gene's germline CDR1 is SGHTA and CDR2 FQGTGA. The germline V and J ends were trimmed by 2 bases and 1 base, with 14 bases remaining between them. The CDR3 loop reads CASSLLGVSSNTEAFF. The CDR3 DNA follows: TGTGCCAGCAGCTTATTGGGCGTCAGCTCGAACACTGAAGCTTTCTTT.

With respect to this clonotype: This could be a read error, since a much larger clone is one nucleotide away. The chain combines TRBV12-3 or TRBV12-4 with TRBJ1-3; the D is unclear. The ends were cut back, 3 bases at V and 8 bases at J, with 5 bases in the middle. The CDR3 sequence is 11 residues long. The CDR3 loop reads CASSFFYTIYF. The CDR3 DNA reads as TGTGCCAGCAGTTTTTTTTACACCATATATTTT.

This clonotype was detected many times. The chain uses TRBV12-3 or TRBV12-4 and TRBJ2-7; D gene ambiguous. CDR3 length equals 16 residues. Trimming shortened V by 4 bases and J by 1 base, and 17 bases separated the two germline ends. The CDR3: CASSSPGKGASYEQYF. CDR3 coding DNA: TGTGCCAGCAGTTCCCCCGGTAAAGGCGCTTCCTACGAGCAGTACTTC.

This clonotype was seen repeatedly, ten times or more. The V gene is TRBV7-2, the J gene TRBJ2-5; D might be TRBD1 (6 bases). Between the trimmed V and J ends, which lost 0 bases and 0 bases, there was a span of 8 bases. Per germline, CDR1 SGHTA and CDR2 FQGNSA. The CDR3 runs to 15 residues. CDR3 nucleotide sequence: TGTGCCAGCAGCTTAGCCACAGGGAACCAAGAGACCCAGTACTTC. It codes for CASSLATGNQETQYF.

This clonotype was detected only a few times. The chain employs TRBV29-1 and TRBJ1-2, with TRBD1 as a possible D gene (6 bases). CDR1 is SQVTM and CDR2 is ANQGSEA in the germline V gene. The CDR3 is 22 amino acids. V was clipped by 0 bases and J by 1 base, with 33 bases between them. CDR3 residues: CSVEDRWGRRSRGVSYNYGYTF. The CDR3 DNA reads TGCAGCGTTGAAGATAGATGGGGACGACGCTCGAGGGGGGTATCCTATAACTATGGCTACACCTTC.

A word on this clonotype: This likely comes from a read error, as the CDR3 has no conserved phenylalanine or tryptophan at its end. This chain links TRBV5-4 with TRBJ1-2; possibly TRBD1 for D (6 bases). V lost 3 bases to trimming and J lost 4 bases, with 7 bases between them. This CDR3 has 12 residues. Germline lookup yields CDR1 SGHNT and CDR2 YYREEE (reference sequence). The CDR3 bases are TGTGCCAGCAGCTCGGACAGCTATGGCTACACCGTC. It codes for CASSSDSYGYTV.

Comments on this clonotype: The junction differs from germline at one of its ends, possibly a read error. The chain combines TRBV12-3 or TRBV12-4 with TRBJ2-7; maybe TRBD1 (6 bases). There are 11 residues in the CDR3. CDR3 nucleotide sequence: TGTGCCAGCAGTTTAGGACAGGACCTTGAATTC. Translation: CASSLGQDLEF.

This clonotype was counted at least ten times. The CDR3 loop is CASSSTSLSSYEQYF. For the CDR3, the DNA is TGTGCCAGCAGTTCGACTAGCTTGAGCTCCTACGAGCAGTACTTC. The chain employs TRBV12-3 or TRBV12-4 and TRBJ2-7; 7 positions match TRBD2. This CDR3 spans 15 amino acids. V was clipped by 4 bases and J by 0 bases; unmatched bases: 6.